These 25 T cell receptor beta chains were sequenced from one sample in a study of PD-L1 blockade in urothelial cancer (dated by TCRdb to about 2017). Library preparation was by the immunoSEQ multiplex PCR assay. The clones in this table, taken by TCRdb from immuneACCESS, are in-frame only. Not every clone is retained; where verified, under half of the shortfall comes from an unresolved V gene, and the cause of the rest is unknown. The sample includes approximately 120,000 clones, with roughly 86% observed a single time. In total, the top ten clones hold about 2.4% of the sample. This sample's time point label indicates: peripheral blood 6 weeks after treatment start. The material sequenced was PBMCs, taken around atezolizumab (anti-PD-L1) treatment. These receptors all stem from a man aged 45-65 years with urothelial cancer.

The J gene is TRBJ2-7, the V gene TRBV5-5, with 10 nucleotides matching TRBD1. From germline, CDR1 is SGHKS and CDR2 YYEKEE (reference sequence). With 4 bases clipped from V and 6 bases from J, the junction kept 10 bases outside the gene matches. This CDR3 has 15 amino acids. The CDR3 region has the DNA TGTGCCAGCAGCGACAGAGGGACAGGGGTCCTCGAGCAGTACTTC. Encoded protein: CASSDRGTGVLEQYF. Supplemented by reference TRBV5-5 and TRBJ2-7, the full variable domain reads DAGVTQSPTHLIKTRGQQVTLRCSPISGHKSVSWYQQVLGQGPQFIFQYYEKEERGRGNFPDRFSARQFPNYSSELNVNALLLGDSALYLCASSDRGTGVLEQYFGPGTRLTVT.

Note on this clone: At one end the junction does not follow the germline gene, possibly because of a read error. The chain combines TRBV5-1 with TRBJ1-6, with no clear D. The CDR3 totals 13 residues. The germline CDR1 and CDR2 sequences are SGHRS and YFSETQ. CDR3 in DNA: TGCGCCAGCAGCTTGGATTTTAATTCACCCCTCCACTTC. Residues: CASSLDFNSPLHF. Full variable domain (remainder filled in from reference TRBV5-1 and TRBJ1-6): KAGVTQTPRYLIKTRGQQVTLSCSPISGHRSVSWYQQTPGQGLQFLFEYFSETQRNKGNFPGRFSGRQFSNSRSEMNVSTLELGDSALYLCASSLDFNSPLHFGNGTRLTVT.

This clone was picked up one time. The V gene is TRBV11-2, the J gene TRBJ2-3; TRBD2 aligns across 9 bases. Germline trimming cut 1 base from V and 3 bases from J; bases unmatched to any gene: 5. The CDR3 covers 16 residues. Germline V gene data show CDR1 as SGHAT and CDR2 as FQNNGV. The CDR3 loop reads CASSLGTSVVTDTQYF. For the CDR3, the DNA is TGTGCCAGCAGCTTAGGGACTAGCGTTGTAACAGATACGCAGTATTTT.

The V gene is TRBV7-2, the J gene TRBJ1-2, with a tentative D call TRBD1 (5 bases). Per germline, CDR1 SGHTA and CDR2 FQGNSA. The CDR3 extends over 14 amino acids. The V end was cut by 5 bases, the J end by 5 bases, with 15 bases between. This CDR3 reads CASSGVGGIYGYTF. Written as DNA, the CDR3 is TGTGCCAGCAGCGGGGTGGGGGGGATATATGGCTACACCTTC.

This chain links TRBV5-1 with TRBJ1-1; D is uncertain. Germline assignment: CDR1 SGHRS and CDR2 YFSETQ. V was shortened by 0 bases and J by 8 bases, with 14 bases between the two germline ends. This CDR3 comprises 14 residues. CDR3 region: CASSLGSGSSEAFF. The CDR3 DNA is TGCGCCAGCAGCTTGGGGTCAGGTAGTTCCGAAGCTTTCTTT.

The V call is TRBV30, the J call TRBJ1-5; no firm D call. Germline V gene sequence: CDR1 GTSNPN, CDR2 SVGIG (reference sequence). With 2 bases removed from V and 3 bases from J, the gap between germline ends came to 17 bases. The CDR3 is 16 residues long. CDR3 DNA: TGTGCCTGGAGTCTAGGCGGACTCCTTAACAATCAGCCCCAGCATTTT. Residues: CAWSLGGLLNNQPQHF.

The chain has TRBV10-3 and TRBJ2-3; 8 nucleotides align to TRBD2. From germline, CDR1 is ENHRY and CDR2 SYGVKD. The CDR3 is 17 amino acids. The junction had 14 bases not matched to a gene; V was cut back by 1 base and J by 8 bases. DNA of the CDR3: TGTGCCATCAGTGAGTTCGCTAGCGGGCCCCGCGGAGGTACGCAGTATTTT. Amino acid sequence: CAISEFASGPRGGTQYF.

This chain joins TRBV5-1 and TRBJ1-2; the D gene is possibly TRBD1 (5 bases). The CDR3 sequence is 12 residues long. Trimming stripped 7 bases from V and 4 bases from J, with 11 bases between. The V gene's germline CDR1 is SGHRS and CDR2 YFSETQ. The CDR3 DNA reads as TGCGCCAGCCGTGGGGGGGGCTATGGCTACACCTTC. Protein: CASRGGGYGYTF. The variable domain in full, with the rest retrieved from reference TRBV5-1 and TRBJ1-2, is KAGVTQTPRYLIKTRGQQVTLSCSPISGHRSVSWYQQTPGQGLQFLFEYFSETQRNKGNFPGRFSGRQFSNSRSEMNVSTLELGDSALYLCASRGGGYGYTFGSGTRLTVV.

The chain combines TRBV6-5 with TRBJ1-1, with 7 bases that match TRBD1. This CDR3 contains 13 residues. V lost 7 bases, J lost 3 bases, and 5 bases stayed unmatched. In germline, CDR1 is MNHEY, CDR2 SVGAGI. CDR3 amino acids: CASTPTGDTEAFF. The CDR3 nucleotides are TGTGCCAGCACGCCAACAGGGGACACTGAAGCTTTCTTT.

The J gene is TRBJ1-2, the V gene TRBV27; D might be TRBD1 (5 bases). This CDR3 spans 13 amino acids. V shed 2 bases and J shed 4 bases, with 8 bases lying between them. Germline lookup yields CDR1 MNHEY and CDR2 SMNVEV (reference sequence). The CDR3 spells CASSLQGSYGYTF. In DNA, the CDR3 is TGTGCCAGCAGTTTACAGGGCTCCTATGGCTACACCTTC.

This clone came up once. This sequence joins TRBV6-8 and TRBJ2-7, with TRBD1 identical over 8 bases. The CDR3 contains 14 residues. J was trimmed by 2 bases and V by 7 bases; bases with no gene match: 7. Germline V gene lookup returns CDR1 MNHGY and CDR2 SAAAGT. The CDR3 region is CASTTDRGAYEQYF. CDR3 coding DNA: TGTGCCAGCACCACCGACAGGGGCGCCTACGAGCAGTACTTC.

Here the CDR3 reads CASSRRQGANNSPLHF. CDR3 nucleotides: TGTGCCAGCTCTCGGCGGCAGGGGGCGAATAATTCACCCCTCCACTTT. The chain couples TRBV18 to TRBJ1-6, with 8 bases that match TRBD1. The junction had 9 bases not matched to a gene; V was cut back by 6 bases and J by 5 bases. CDR1 is KGHSH, CDR2 LQKENI, per germline. This CDR3 contains 16 residues.

The chain uses TRBV28 and TRBJ1-3, with TRBD1 as a possible D gene (5 bases). Per the germline V gene, CDR1 is MDHEN and CDR2 is SYDVKM. The V and J ends lost 6 bases and 4 bases respectively, with 10 bases between them. The CDR3 sequence is 13 residues long. The CDR3 region has the DNA TGTGCCAGCAGCAGGGTGGGAGGAAACACCATATATTTT. Translation: CASSRVGGNTIYF.

This sequence joins TRBV7-8 and TRBJ2-5; TRBD2 agrees at 13 bases. This CDR3 contains 16 residues. Trimming removed 5 bases from V and 4 bases from J; junction bases left unmatched: 7. Germline loops: CDR1 SGHVS, CDR2 FQNEAQ. The DNA for the CDR3 is TGTGCCAGCAGCCTCGGGACTAGCGGGATTCGAGAGACCCAGTACTTC. This codes for CASSLGTSGIRETQYF.

This clone was seen only once. The CDR3 DNA sequence: TGTGCCAGCAGCGGCGGACTAGCGGGAGTTGGGGATGAGCAGTTCTTC. Its translation is CASSGGLAGVGDEQFF. The V call is TRBV7-9, the J call TRBJ2-1; 13 bases match TRBD2. V trimming: 5 bases; J trimming: 8 bases; junction bases outside the gene matches: 9. The germline V gene has CDR1 SEHNR and CDR2 FQNEAQ (reference sequence). CDR3 length: 16 residues.

The V call is TRBV9, the J call TRBJ1-1; 11 nucleotides line up with TRBD1. Germline values: CDR1 SGDLS, CDR2 YYNGEE. Losses at the gene ends were 3 bases for V and 5 bases for J; bases not matched to a gene: 3. The CDR3 covers 14 residues. The CDR3 spells CASSAGQGATEAFF. CDR3 bases: TGTGCCAGCAGCGCAGGACAGGGGGCTACTGAAGCTTTCTTT. Filled out from reference TRBV9 and TRBJ1-1, the complete variable domain reads DSGVTQTPKHLITATGQRVTLRCSPRSGDLSVYWYQQSLDQGLQFLIQYYNGEERAKGNILERFSAQQFPDLHSELNLSSLELGDSALYFCASSAGQGATEAFFGQGTRLTVV.

This rearrangement joins TRBV28 to TRBJ1-5; D is ambiguous. With 6 bases removed from V and 3 bases from J, the gap between germline ends came to 9 bases. Germline V CDR1 and CDR2: MDHEN, SYDVKM. The CDR3 consists of 13 residues. The DNA for the CDR3 is TGTGCCAGCAGCCCACTGGTCAATCAGCCCCAGCATTTT. This gives the protein CASSPLVNQPQHF.

The CDR3: CASRTRGEGKTGELFF. The CDR3 bases are TGTGCCAGCAGGACGCGGGGGGAGGGGAAGACCGGGGAGCTGTTTTTT. The rearrangement joins TRBV28 to TRBJ2-2; 8 bases agree with TRBD2. The CDR3 totals 16 residues. Trimming removed 6 bases from V and 5 bases from J; junction bases left unmatched: 11. Germline loops: CDR1 MDHEN, CDR2 SYDVKM. Using reference TRBV28 and TRBJ2-2 for the parts outside the CDR3, the full variable domain is DVKVTQSSRYLVKRTGEKVFLECVQDMDHENMFWYRQDPGLGLRLIYFSYDVKMKEKGDIPEGYSVSREKKERFSLILESASTNQTSMYLCASRTRGEGKTGELFFGEGSRLTVL.

The rearrangement uses TRBV6-1 and TRBJ1-5; D not certain. This CDR3 spans 13 amino acids. Trimming pared 4 bases from V and 3 bases from J, leaving 7 bases between. The V gene's germline CDR1 is MNHNS and CDR2 SASEGT. CDR3 residues: CASSAGNNQPQHF. DNA of the CDR3: TGTGCCAGCAGTGCCGGGAACAATCAGCCCCAGCATTTT.

The genes are TRBV11-2 and TRBJ2-1; D possibly corresponds to TRBD1 (7 bases). Looked up from germline, CDR1 is SGHAT and CDR2 is FQNNGV. V lost 6 bases and J lost 9, with 21 bases in between. The CDR3 spans 15 residues. The CDR3 bases are TGTGCCAGCAGTAACAGGGGTGGCGGGATAGGTGAGCAGTTCTTC. It is translated as CASSNRGGGIGEQFF.

This rearrangement joins TRBV28 to TRBJ2-7; perhaps TRBD1 as D (6 bases). Germline V lookup: CDR1 MDHEN, CDR2 SYDVKM. Trimming took off 6 bases at V and 4 bases at J, with 19 bases between the two ends. The CDR3 covers 15 residues. This CDR3 reads CASRRKTGSVYEQYF. Written as DNA, the CDR3 is TGTGCCAGCAGACGCAAGACAGGAAGTGTTTACGAGCAGTACTTC.

This chain connects TRBV11-2 to TRBJ2-2, with D perhaps matching TRBD1 (6 bases). V gave up 2 bases and J gave up 1 base, with 14 bases separating them. The CDR3 runs to 17 residues. Germline CDR1 SGHAT, CDR2 FQNNGV. The CDR3 nucleotides are TGTGCCAGCAGCTTATTGAGGGGGTACGGGAACACCGGGGAGCTGTTTTTT. Its protein product is CASSLLRGYGNTGELFF. Variable domain in full (rest from reference TRBV11-2 and TRBJ2-2): EAGVAQSPRYKIIEKRQSVAFWCNPISGHATLYWYQQILGQGPKLLIQFQNNGVVDDSQLPKDRFSAERLKGVDSTLKIQPAKLEDSAVYLCASSLLRGYGNTGELFFGEGSRLTVL.

The rearrangement joins TRBV5-1 to TRBJ2-3; D is possibly TRBD2 (5 bases). The germline gives CDR1 SGHRS, CDR2 YFSETQ. This CDR3 contains 15 residues. V lost 2 bases, J lost 2 bases, and 12 bases lay in between. CDR3 coding DNA: TGCGCCAGCAGCTTCGGGATAGGACCCACAGATACGCAGTATTTT. Translation gives CASSFGIGPTDTQYF. The full variable domain, its missing parts supplied by reference TRBV5-1 and TRBJ2-3, is KAGVTQTPRYLIKTRGQQVTLSCSPISGHRSVSWYQQTPGQGLQFLFEYFSETQRNKGNFPGRFSGRQFSNSRSEMNVSTLELGDSALYLCASSFGIGPTDTQYFGPGTRLTVL.

For the CDR3, the DNA is TGTGCCACCAGATTTCCCAGGGCCCATGAGCAGTTCTTC. Its translation is CATRFPRAHEQFF. This rearrangement joins TRBV15 to TRBJ2-1; D is perhaps TRBD1 (5 bases). Germline CDR1 and CDR2: LNHNV and YYDKDF (reference sequence). The CDR3 spans 13 residues. Trimming took 6 bases from V and 8 from J, leaving 14 bases between them.

The chain couples TRBV19 to TRBJ2-1, with 11 bases aligning to TRBD2. In germline, CDR1 is LNHDA, CDR2 SQIVND (reference sequence). Trimming cost V 8 bases and J 6 bases; bases outside gene matches: 15. The CDR3 sequence is 17 residues long. The CDR3 spells CASRRSPWTSGSNEQFF. The DNA of the CDR3 is TGTGCCAGTCGGAGGTCCCCCTGGACTAGCGGGTCCAATGAGCAGTTCTTC.